Below are 12 T cell receptor beta chains sequenced from a single sample in a study of T cell repertoires in cytomegalovirus infection. Their antigens remain unidentified. TCRdb re-called the reads through MiXCR, storing one row per CDR3 protein. Among 650,000 to 900,000 distinct CDR3 sequences listed, about 27% were seen once. The sequencing here drew on cultured CD8+ T cells from PBMCs, taken from culture after CMV antigen stimulation. These receptor sequences come from a human donor in good health (CMV status not recorded). Some clones in this sample may be carry-over from other donors' samples.

This clonotype turned up a few times. The chain joins TRBV6-2 or TRBV6-3 to TRBJ2-1; D perhaps matches TRBD2 (5 bases). The CDR3 sequence is 16 residues long. From germline, CDR1 is MNHEY and CDR2 SVGEGT. Trimming removed 2 bases at V and 4 bases at J, with 15 bases between. The CDR3 DNA follows: TGTGCCAGCAGTTACGGAGGCCTCGTAGGGTACAATGAGCAGTTCTTC. This codes for CASSYGGLVGYNEQFF.

V gene TRBV7-9 combines with J gene TRBJ2-7; D might be TRBD2 (6 bases). V lost 5 bases to trimming and J lost 5 bases, with 13 bases between them. Germline V CDR1 and CDR2: SEHNR, FQNEAQ (reference sequence). This CDR3 comprises 13 residues. The CDR3 sequence: CASSQGGRDEQYF. DNA for the CDR3: TGTGCCAGCAGCCAGGGAGGCAGGGACGAGCAGTACTTC.

A few counts support this clonotype. The V call is TRBV27, the J call TRBJ1-1, with D tentatively TRBD1 (6 bases). This CDR3 has 16 residues. CDR1 is MNHEY, CDR2 SMNVEV, per germline (reference sequence). Between the trimmed V and J ends, which lost 2 bases and 2 bases, there was a span of 15 bases. The DNA of the CDR3 is TGTGCCAGCAGTTTAATCCCTGGGACAATAAACACTGAAGCTTTCTTT. This gives the protein CASSLIPGTINTEAFF.

The J gene is TRBJ1-1, the V gene TRBV6-2 or TRBV6-3; D remains ambiguous. With 8 bases removed from V and 1 base from J, the gap between germline ends came to 11 bases. CDR1 is MNHEY, CDR2 SVGEGT, per germline. The CDR3 contains 13 residues. CDR3 amino acids: CASRHRQNTEAFF. CDR3 nucleotides: TGTGCCAGCCGCCACAGACAGAACACTGAAGCTTTCTTT.

V is TRBV5-8 and J is TRBJ1-1; no reliable D call. Germline V gene lookup returns CDR1 SGHTS and CDR2 YDEGEE. Deletions cut 4 bases from V and 7 bases from J, with 14 bases between. The CDR3 runs 13 residues. CDR3 sequence (DNA): TGTGCCAGCAGCCTTTCAGGTCTGGGTGAAGCTTTCTTT. The encoded protein is CASSLSGLGEAFF.

This clonotype was detected a few times. The chain couples TRBV6-2 or TRBV6-3 to TRBJ2-7, with TRBD1 matching 7 bases. The CDR3 totals 16 residues. Germline values: CDR1 MNHEY, CDR2 SVGEGT. With 0 bases clipped from V and 1 base from J, the junction kept 6 bases outside the gene matches. CDR3 region: CASSYSRHRGSYEQYV. CDR3 nucleotides: TGTGCCAGCAGTTACTCGCGCCACAGGGGATCCTACGAGCAGTACGTC.

This clonotype has ten or more counts. The chain combines TRBV7-2 with TRBJ2-1; TRBD2 might be the D (5 bases). CDR1 SGHTA and CDR2 FQGNSA come from the germline V gene. Between the trimmed V and J ends, which lost 6 bases and 7 bases, there was a span of 13 bases. The CDR3 length is 13 residues. The CDR3 DNA is TGTGCCAGCAGGTATGACTTAGCGAATGAGCAGTTCTTC. As protein: CASRYDLANEQFF.

The V and J genes are TRBV15 and TRBJ2-1; a possible D gene is TRBD2 (6 bases). V lost 7 bases, J lost 10 bases, and 23 bases lay in between. CDR3 size: 15 residues. The germline CDR1 and CDR2 sequences are LNHNV and YYDKDF (reference sequence). CDR3 region: CATTSTGLPPEEQFF. The CDR3, as DNA: TGTGCCACCACCTCCACGGGACTCCCCCCCGAGGAGCAGTTCTTC.

This clonotype was detected a few times. The chain has TRBV4-3 and TRBJ2-5; 13 bases map to TRBD2. V lost 0 bases to trimming and J lost 6 bases; unmatched junction nucleotides: 1. The CDR3 sequence is 15 residues long. In germline, CDR1 is LGHNA, CDR2 YSLEER. The CDR3 DNA reads TGCGCCAGCAGCCAAGATGGGACTAGCGGGAAGACCCAGTACTTC. Protein: CASSQDGTSGKTQYF.

This clonotype was seen at least ten times. The chain has TRBV12-3 or TRBV12-4 and TRBJ2-3; D is unclear. This CDR3 region has 12 residues. The V and J ends lost 6 bases and 3 bases respectively, with 7 bases between them. The CDR3 protein is CASSPETDTQYF. The DNA for the CDR3 is TGTGCCAGCAGCCCGGAGACAGATACGCAGTATTTT.

The V call is TRBV6-6, the J call TRBJ2-7, with unresolved D. The germline V and J ends were trimmed by 6 bases and 5 bases, with 14 bases remaining between them. This CDR3 region has 13 residues. Germline CDR1 and CDR2: MNHNY and SVGAGI (reference sequence). DNA for the CDR3: TGTGCCAGCAGATCGGACCTCTGGGACGAGCAGTACGTC. This sequence encodes CASRSDLWDEQYV.

The chain combines TRBV27 with TRBJ2-7, with no clear D. This CDR3 spans 14 amino acids. The germline V gene encodes CDR1 MNHEY and CDR2 SMNVEV (reference sequence). The ends were cut back, 8 bases at V and 4 bases at J, with 18 bases in the middle. CDR3 residues: CASGEDGQTYEQYF. DNA for the CDR3: TGTGCCAGCGGAGAGGACGGTCAGACGTACGAGCAGTACTTC.